The following is a T cell receptor beta chain sequence with its context. Its antigen is not identified. One junction end does not reproduce the germline sequence, and a read error may be involved. A single record per CDR3 protein comes from TCRdb applying MiXCR to the reads. The table records about 920,000 distinct CDR3 sequences, roughly a third of them present only once. The CDR3 has 15 amino acids. The germline CDR1 and CDR2 sequences are MRHNA and SNTAGT. This specimen comes from a study of T cell repertoires in cytomegalovirus infection. The sample was cultured CD8+ T cells from PBMCs, taken from culture after CMV antigen stimulation. J is TRBJ2-1 and V is TRBV6-4; 9 positions match TRBD1. This clonotype was sampled from a human donor in good health (CMV status not recorded). Some clones in this sample may be carry-over from other donors' samples. As DNA, the CDR3 is TGTGCCAGCCCACCTCGGACAGGGGCCGAAAATGAGCTGTTCTTC. It codes for CASPPRTGAENELFF.